What follows are 15 T cell receptor beta chains derived from one specimen sequenced in a study of PD-1 blockade in classical Hodgkin lymphoma. Each and every patient relapsed after autologous stem cell transplantation, and patients got differing brentuximab vedotin exposure. The table came from immunoSEQ multiplex PCR; TCRdb's copy has only in-frame clones and leaves some out. The sample carries roughly 61,000 clones, more than 80% recorded once. Sequencing used peripheral blood mononuclear cells (PBMCs), obtained at baseline. All receptors derive from a human donor with classical Hodgkin lymphoma.

The V and J genes are TRBV5-1 and TRBJ2-7; no firm D call. Per the germline V gene, CDR1 is SGHRS and CDR2 is YFSETQ. The CDR3 runs 16 residues. The V and J ends lost 3 bases and 4 bases respectively, with 20 bases between them. In nucleotides, the CDR3 is TGCGCCAGCAGCTCCCTCCCGAGGCTCAAGCATTACGAGCAGTACTTC. Translation gives CASSSLPRLKHYEQYF. Full variable domain (missing parts from reference TRBV5-1 and TRBJ2-7): KAGVTQTPRYLIKTRGQQVTLSCSPISGHRSVSWYQQTPGQGLQFLFEYFSETQRNKGNFPGRFSGRQFSNSRSEMNVSTLELGDSALYLCASSSLPRLKHYEQYFGPGTRLTVT.

The chain couples TRBV30 to TRBJ1-2, with TRBD1 identical over 7 bases. This CDR3 contains 13 residues. From germline, CDR1 is GTSNPN and CDR2 SVGIG (reference sequence). With V trimmed by 4 bases and J by 2 bases, 4 bases remained unmatched. The CDR3 here is CAWIPTGNYGYTF. DNA for the CDR3: TGTGCCTGGATCCCGACAGGGAACTATGGCTACACCTTC.

About this clone itself: One end of the junction is discordant with germline, which a read error may explain. This chain uses TRBV7-7 with TRBJ2-5; maybe TRBD2 (7 bases). The CDR3 spans 14 residues. Per germline, CDR1 SSHAT and CDR2 FNYEAQ (reference sequence). CDR3 in amino acids: CASSLGGGQETQYF. CDR3 coding DNA: TGTGCTAGCAGCTTAGGGGGGGGCCAAGAGACCCAGTACTTC.

The CDR3 is CSVLGLAGGPSTDTQYF. The DNA for the CDR3 is TGCAGCGTTTTGGGACTAGCGGGGGGCCCTAGCACAGATACGCAGTATTTT. The chain links TRBV29-1 to TRBJ2-3, with 15 bases matching TRBD2. CDR1 is SQVTM, CDR2 ANQGSEA, per germline. Trimming took 5 bases from V and 0 from J; bases not matched to a gene: 6. The CDR3 contains 17 residues.

The chain uses TRBV5-6 and TRBJ1-4, with D possibly matching TRBD1 (6 bases). The V and J ends lost 0 bases and 3 bases respectively, with 12 bases between them. The CDR3 runs to 16 residues. CDR1 SGHDT and CDR2 YYEEEE come from the germline V gene. The CDR3 region is CASSLGVGQPNEKLFF. The CDR3 coding sequence is TGTGCCAGCAGCTTGGGGGTTGGACAGCCTAATGAAAAACTGTTTTTT.

This chain connects TRBV11-2 to TRBJ1-6; TRBD1 matches 9 bases. Losses at the gene ends were 1 base for V and 5 bases for J; bases not matched to a gene: 3. Germline lookup yields CDR1 SGHAT and CDR2 FQNNGV. The CDR3 length is 16 residues. The CDR3 here is CASSLGTGADNSPLHF. CDR3 DNA sequence: TGTGCCAGCAGCTTAGGGACAGGGGCTGATAATTCACCCCTCCACTTT.

Worth noting for this clone: One end of the junction is discordant with germline, which a read error may explain. CDR3 in amino acids: CASSLAGADPDTQYF. The CDR3, as DNA: TGTGCCAGCAGCCTAGCGGGGGCGGACCCCGATACGCAGTATTTT. The chain has TRBV7-9 and TRBJ2-3; 10 positions agree with TRBD2. CDR3 length equals 15 residues. Germline V gene sequence: CDR1 SEHNR, CDR2 FQNEAQ (reference sequence).

V is TRBV2 and J is TRBJ2-1; weak D call: TRBD2 (6 bases). V lost 9 bases, J lost 4 bases, and 13 bases lay in between. Germline V CDR1 and CDR2: SNHLY, FYNNEI. This CDR3 contains 13 residues. The CDR3 sequence: CARGVAVYNEQFF. CDR3 nucleotide sequence: TGTGCCAGAGGGGTAGCGGTGTACAATGAGCAGTTCTTC.

This chain connects TRBV4-1 to TRBJ2-7; TRBD2 agrees at 7 bases. Germline lookup yields CDR1 MGHRA and CDR2 YSYEKL. The J segment lost 4 bases and the V segment lost 3 bases, leaving 24 bases of the junction unmatched. CDR3 length: 20 residues. The CDR3, as DNA: TGCGCCAGCAGCCAGCGGCGACATCAGCGGGGTTTACACTATTCATACGAGCAGTACTTC. Its translation is CASSQRRHQRGLHYSYEQYF.

The chain combines TRBV27 with TRBJ2-7, with D tentatively TRBD2 (5 bases). CDR3 length equals 13 residues. V was clipped by 5 bases and J by 3 bases, with 11 bases between them. CDR1 is MNHEY and CDR2 is SMNVEV in the germline V gene (reference sequence). This chain's CDR3 is CASSRPGVYEQYF. CDR3 DNA: TGTGCCAGCAGTCGGCCCGGGGTCTACGAGCAGTACTTC.

This clone was seen a single time. This chain joins TRBV19 and TRBJ1-2, with TRBD1 matching 9 bases. J gave up 3 bases and V 6 bases, and 5 bases lay outside the gene matches. Per germline, CDR1 LNHDA and CDR2 SQIVND (reference sequence). The CDR3 is 14 residues long. The CDR3 region is CASRGWTGDYGYTF. The CDR3 nucleotides are TGTGCCAGTAGGGGATGGACAGGGGACTATGGCTACACCTTC.

CDR3 region: CASSLGPGTEAFF. In nucleotides, the CDR3 is TGTGCCAGCAGCTTAGGCCCGGGGACTGAAGCTTTCTTT. The chain employs TRBV13 and TRBJ1-1; D gene ambiguous. Germline values: CDR1 PRHDT, CDR2 FYEKMQ (reference sequence). CDR3 size: 13 residues. The V end lost 0 bases, the J end lost 5 bases, and 7 bases lay between the germline ends.

J is TRBJ2-5 and V is TRBV5-1, with 14 bases lining up with TRBD2. J lost 4 bases, V lost 4 bases, and 12 bases had no gene match. The CDR3 is made up of 18 amino acids. Germline CDR1 is SGHRS and CDR2 is YFSETQ. Here the CDR3 reads CASSPRTSGGSGRETQYF. The CDR3 DNA reads as TGCGCCAGCAGCCCGAGGACTAGCGGGGGGAGTGGTCGAGAGACCCAGTACTTC. Together with reference TRBV5-1 and TRBJ2-5, the CDR3 gives the full variable domain: KAGVTQTPRYLIKTRGQQVTLSCSPISGHRSVSWYQQTPGQGLQFLFEYFSETQRNKGNFPGRFSGRQFSNSRSEMNVSTLELGDSALYLCASSPRTSGGSGRETQYFGPGTRLLVL.

The chain recombines TRBV4-1 with TRBJ1-3; 7 bases are a match to TRBD1. There are 16 residues in the CDR3. V lost 1 base to trimming and J lost 7 bases; unmatched junction nucleotides: 10. In germline, CDR1 is MGHRA, CDR2 YSYEKL. The CDR3 coding sequence is TGCGCCAGCAGCCAAGGGAGGGGGCAGGGTCAGAACACCATATATTTT. It yields the protein CASSQGRGQGQNTIYF.

This clone has just a few counts. The V gene is TRBV30, the J gene TRBJ1-6; D uncertain. This CDR3 is 13 amino acids long. Trimming shortened V by 3 bases and J by 2 bases, and 5 bases separated the two germline ends. Germline V CDR1 and CDR2: GTSNPN, SVGIG (reference sequence). This CDR3 is CAWSPTYNSPLHF. The CDR3, as DNA: TGTGCCTGGAGCCCCACCTATAATTCACCCCTCCACTTT.